The 20 T cell receptor beta chains presented below share a single source sample, sequenced in a study of blood T cells in healthy people across ages. Combining a sample-barcoded 5' primer with a J-beta primer mix, a second PCR ran for roughly 6 to 12 cycles. TCRdb used MiXCR to reprocess the 5' RACE reads, holding one entry per CDR3 protein. The sample has around 990,000 distinct CDR3 sequences, under 30% seen once. This sample also belongs to another study, concerning T cells of mothers and their children.

Sample: blood. The source is a girl aged 2 to 10 in good health.

The rearrangement links TRBV4-2 to TRBJ1-1, with D unclear. The CDR3 covers 13 residues. Germline CDR1 and CDR2: LGHNA and YNFKEQ. The ends were cut back, 0 bases at V and 11 bases at J, with 13 bases in the middle. The CDR3 nucleotides read TGTGCCAGCAGCCAAGAAACGCAGGCGGGGGCTTTCTTT. This sequence encodes CASSQETQAGAFF.

The chain is built from TRBV3-1 and TRBJ2-1; 7 bases are a match to TRBD2. Germline V gives CDR1 LGHDT, CDR2 YNNKEL (reference sequence). CDR3 length: 17 residues. The J segment lost 7 bases and the V segment lost 0 bases, leaving 12 bases of the junction unmatched. In nucleotides, the CDR3 is TGTGCCAGCAGCCAAGATCCTGCGGGAGTGGGGATAAATGAGCAGTTCTTC. Translation gives CASSQDPAGVGINEQFF.

V is TRBV20-1 and J is TRBJ2-7; unclear D gene. The CDR3 totals 13 residues. Germline CDR1 is DFQATT and CDR2 is SNEGSKA (reference sequence). V lost 0 bases, J lost 0 bases, and 6 bases lay in between. CDR3 coding DNA: TGCAGTGCTAGAGAGAGTGCCTCCTACGAGCAGTACTTC. It is translated as CSARESASYEQYF.

This clonotype showed up just a few times. The chain combines TRBV11-2 with TRBJ1-5; D gene uncertain. This CDR3 contains 13 residues. V was shortened by 2 bases and J by 11 bases, with 13 bases between the two germline ends. The germline V gene has CDR1 SGHAT and CDR2 FQNNGV. CDR3 residues: CASSLSQAWTQHF. DNA of the CDR3: TGTGCCAGCAGCTTAAGTCAGGCCTGGACCCAGCATTTT.

This clonotype has just a few counts. CDR3 in DNA: TGCGCCAGCAGCCATTCCGCGGGATCTACCTACGAGCAGTACTTC. It is translated as CASSHSAGSTYEQYF. This chain links TRBV4-1 with TRBJ2-5, with D perhaps matching TRBD2 (6 bases). The J call may be mistaken, given a closer DNA end match to TRBJ2-7. Per germline, CDR1 MGHRA and CDR2 YSYEKL. The CDR3 length is 15 residues.

This clonotype was found many times. CDR3 nucleotide sequence: TGTGCCAGCAGCCCTTCGGGGGAACAAGAGACCCAGTACTTC. Residues: CASSPSGEQETQYF. The V call is TRBV28, the J call TRBJ2-5, with D maybe TRBD2 (6 bases). Germline CDR1 and CDR2: MDHEN and SYDVKM. The CDR3 extends over 14 amino acids. Between the trimmed V and J ends, which lost 6 bases and 2 bases, there was a span of 13 bases.

This clonotype has only a few counts. V gene TRBV28 combines with J gene TRBJ1-3; 10 positions match TRBD1. Trimming cost V 6 bases and J 2 bases; bases outside gene matches: 7. The germline V gene encodes CDR1 MDHEN and CDR2 SYDVKM. The CDR3 spans 16 residues. CDR3 loop: CASRGTGQGTGNTIYF. CDR3 nucleotides: TGTGCCAGCAGAGGGACGGGACAGGGGACTGGAAACACCATATATTTT.

This chain joins TRBV27 and TRBJ1-4, with no clear D. CDR3 length: 12 amino acids. Looked up from germline, CDR1 is MNHEY and CDR2 is SMNVEV (reference sequence). The ends were cut back, 5 bases at V and 5 bases at J, with 6 bases in the middle. The CDR3 DNA follows: TGTGCCAGCAGTCAAAGAAATGAAAAACTGTTTTTT. Translated: CASSQRNEKLFF.

The V gene is TRBV27, the J gene TRBJ2-5, with TRBD2 matching over 16 bases. CDR3 size: 15 residues. Trimming cost V 3 bases and J 9 bases; bases outside gene matches: 4. From germline, CDR1 is MNHEY and CDR2 SMNVEV (reference sequence). This chain's CDR3 is CASSFGTSGRAPQYF. CDR3 in DNA: TGTGCCAGCAGTTTTGGGACTAGCGGGAGGGCCCCCCAGTACTTC.

This clonotype was recorded a few times. The genes are TRBV29-1 and TRBJ1-1; D unclear. The germline gives CDR1 SQVTM, CDR2 ANQGSEA. Trimming pared 6 bases from V and 2 bases from J, leaving 19 bases between. This CDR3 spans 15 amino acids. CDR3 amino acids: CSVQSTDVLNTEAFF. In DNA form, the CDR3 reads TGCAGCGTCCAATCGACGGACGTATTAAACACTGAAGCTTTCTTT.

This chain joins TRBV11-1 and TRBJ2-7, with 9 bases lining up with TRBD1. The length of the CDR3 is 15 residues. After removal of 5 bases from V and 4 bases from J, the junction contained 9 bases not matched to a gene. Per germline, CDR1 SGHAT and CDR2 FQDESV (reference sequence). DNA for the CDR3: TGTGCCAGCAGCCCGTCCTGGACAGGGGAATACGAGCAGTACTTC. It specifies CASSPSWTGEYEQYF.

The rearrangement uses TRBV12-3 or TRBV12-4 and TRBJ2-5; D remains ambiguous. V gave up 6 bases and J gave up 5 bases, with 10 bases separating them. This CDR3 comprises 12 residues. The CDR3 coding sequence is TGTGCCAGCAGCCCGCAATCGGAGACCCAGTACTTC. As protein: CASSPQSETQYF.

V is TRBV28 and J is TRBJ2-1; the match to TRBD2 covers 7 bases. CDR3 length equals 14 residues. Losses at the gene ends were 6 bases for V and 6 bases for J; bases not matched to a gene: 8. Per the germline V gene, CDR1 is MDHEN and CDR2 is SYDVKM. In nucleotides, the CDR3 is TGTGCCAGCAGAACTAGCGTGGGTCCCAATGAGCAGTTCTTC. The encoded protein is CASRTSVGPNEQFF.

This chain joins TRBV14 and TRBJ2-2; weak D call: TRBD1 (6 bases). The germline gives CDR1 SGHDN, CDR2 FVKESK. V gave up 3 bases and J gave up 4 bases, with 12 bases separating them. The CDR3 has 15 residues. The CDR3 DNA is TGTGCCAGCAGCCAGGCAGGGGTCAGCACCGGGGAGCTGTTTTTT. This codes for CASSQAGVSTGELFF.

This clonotype has just a few counts. V is TRBV7-9 and J is TRBJ2-7, with D possibly matching TRBD1 (6 bases). Matching the DNA end better, TRBJ2-1 makes the J call doubtful. The CDR3 spans 15 residues. Germline assignment: CDR1 SEHNR and CDR2 FQNEAQ (reference sequence). CDR3 sequence: CASSPLQGNYNEQFF. For the CDR3, the DNA is TGTGCCAGCAGCCCTCTACAGGGAAACTACAATGAGCAGTTCTTC.

In its sample, this clonotype was seen a few times. The chain recombines TRBV7-3 with TRBJ1-2; D may be TRBD1 (6 bases). CDR1 is SGHTA and CDR2 is FQGTGA in the germline V gene. Trimming shortened V by 0 bases and J by 5 bases, and 19 bases separated the two germline ends. The CDR3 is 17 residues long. This CDR3 reads CASSLTPGAGEGYGYTF. The CDR3 DNA is TGTGCCAGCAGCTTAACTCCTGGGGCAGGGGAAGGGTATGGCTACACCTTC.

The V call is TRBV5-1, the J call TRBJ2-1; TRBD2 is a possible D gene (6 bases). Germline V gene sequence: CDR1 SGHRS, CDR2 YFSETQ. The CDR3 has 14 residues. V lost 5 bases and J 9 bases, leaving 18 bases between the germline ends. CDR3 amino acids: CASRPIRGGVEQFF. The CDR3 coding sequence is TGCGCCAGCAGGCCGATTCGCGGAGGGGTTGAGCAGTTCTTC.

This clonotype was counted between two and nine times. The rearrangement joins TRBV12-3 or TRBV12-4 to TRBJ1-1; tentatively, D is TRBD1 (5 bases). The CDR3 length is 17 residues. The V and J ends lost 3 bases and 0 bases respectively, with 17 bases between them. CDR3 region: CASSLTPYRKVNTEAFF. Written as DNA, the CDR3 is TGTGCCAGCAGTTTGACCCCCTACAGGAAAGTGAACACTGAAGCTTTCTTT.

Written as DNA, the CDR3 is TGCAGTGCTAGCGGCAACACAGGGGACCTCCTAATGAACACTGAAGCTTTCTTT. Protein product: CSASGNTGDLLMNTEAFF. J is TRBJ1-1 and V is TRBV20-1; 7 positions agree with TRBD1. The CDR3 has 18 residues. Germline V gene lookup returns CDR1 DFQATT and CDR2 SNEGSKA (reference sequence). V was clipped by 3 bases and J by 0 bases; unmatched bases: 16.

This clonotype was detected only a few times. The genes are TRBV5-6 and TRBJ2-5; no firm D call. CDR3 length: 14 amino acids. Germline lookup yields CDR1 SGHDT and CDR2 YYEEEE. V was shortened by 1 base and J by 5 bases, with 12 bases between the two germline ends. The CDR3 DNA reads as TGTGCCAGCAGCTTGTTGGCTACATCGGAGACCCAGTACTTC. Encoded protein: CASSLLATSETQYF.